This is a list of T cell receptor beta chains from one sample in a study of vaccination and CD4 T cells after COVID-19. TCRdb reanalysed the PCR reads using MiXCR and keeps one entry per CDR3 protein. The sample includes about 15,000 distinct CDR3 sequences, roughly 71% of them seen just once. No antigens are known for them. Sample: CD4+ T cells from blood, cultured in vitro. These TCRs come from a human donor who had recovered from COVID-19. Each CDR3 is given with its conserved first and last residue. The D gene is left open where the match is weak. Rows may omit the clone size; those that give it use once, few, many or a size class.

TRBJ1-1,TRBV20-1,.,.,CSASYQHTEAFF,TGCAGTGCTAGTTACCAACACACTGAAGCTTTCTTT
TRBJ1-1,TRBV7-9,.,.,CASSIYTPSNTEAFF,TGTGCCAGCAGCATATACACACCTTCGAACACTGAAGCTTTCTTT
TRBJ2-1,TRBV7-3,few,TRBD2,CASSSRLIAGVGNEQFF,TGTGCCAGCAGCTCCCGACTTATAGCGGGAGTGGGTAATGAGCAGTTCTTC
TRBJ1-1,TRBV29-1,.,.,CSVLPGVNTEAFF,TGCAGCGTTCTTCCGGGAGTAAACACTGAAGCTTTCTTT
TRBJ1-2,TRBV28,.,TRBD1,CASSLPDRALGGYTF,TGTGCCAGCAGTTTACCGGACAGGGCGCTCGGGGGCTACACCTTC
TRBJ2-7,TRBV15,.,TRBD2,CATSPQWTSGSDEQYF,TGTGCCACCAGCCCACAGTGGACTAGCGGCTCAGACGAGCAGTACTTC
TRBJ1-3,TRBV10-3,.,.,CAVAPNSGNTIYF,TGTGCCGTCGCCCCGAACTCTGGAAACACCATATATTTT
TRBJ1-3,TRBV6-1,.,.,CASSRSGGVEGNTIYF,TGTGCCAGCAGTCGTTCGGGGGGAGTGGAGGGAAACACCATATATTTT
TRBJ2-5,TRBV20-1,.,.,CSNLGGETQYF,TGCAGCAATCTCGGCGGGGAGACCCAGTACTTC
TRBJ2-7,TRBV19,.,.,CASSGILSGSRTEQYF,TGTGCCAGTAGTGGCATCCTCTCGGGGTCGCGGACCGAGCAGTACTTC
TRBJ2-1,TRBV6-8,.,TRBD2,CASSYSRSGKNEQFF,TGTGCCAGCAGTTACTCGAGGAGCGGGAAAAATGAGCAGTTCTTC
TRBJ2-6,TRBV28,.,TRBD1,CASRTGGSGANVLTF,TGTGCCAGCAGAACAGGGGGCTCTGGGGCCAACGTCCTGACTTTC
TRBJ2-4,TRBV6-1,.,.,CASSEDTGTLQYF,TGTGCCAGCAGTGAGGATACCGGGACACTTCAGTACTTC
TRBJ1-6,TRBV6-5,.,.,CASSYLQPTSPLHF,TGTGCCAGCAGTTATTTACAGCCGACCTCACCCCTCCACTTT
TRBJ2-1,TRBV20-1,few,TRBD1,CSAKPGQGYGEQFF,TGCAGTGCTAAGCCGGGACAGGGGTACGGTGAGCAGTTCTTC
TRBJ2-1,TRBV20-1,.,TRBD1,CSARGIGTGGNNEQFF,TGCAGTGCTAGAGGGATCGGGACAGGGGGGAACAATGAGCAGTTCTTC
TRBJ2-7,TRBV10-3,.,.,CAISERGGTGFDYEQYF,TGTGCCATCAGTGAGCGTGGAGGTACAGGGTTCGACTACGAGCAGTACTTC
TRBJ2-7,TRBV6-1,.,.,CASSMRRLYEQYF,TGTGCCAGCAGTATGCGGCGGCTCTACGAGCAGTACTTC
TRBJ2-3,TRBV20-1,.,TRBD2,CSARTSGRTDTQYF,TGCAGTGCTAGAACTAGCGGTCGCACAGATACGCAGTATTTT
TRBJ2-3,TRBV6-5,.,TRBD1,CASSYYGDRPTDTQYF,TGTGCCAGCAGTTACTATGGGGACAGGCCCACAGATACGCAGTATTTT
TRBJ1-5,TRBV20-1,.,.,CSASARGNQPQHF,TGCAGTGCTAGCGCGAGGGGGAATCAGCCCCAGCATTTT
TRBJ1-6,TRBV27,.,TRBD1,CASSLLGDRASSPLHF,TGTGCCAGCAGTTTATTGGGGGACAGGGCAAGTTCACCCCTCCACTTT
TRBJ2-7,TRBV6-1,once,.,CASSHGGSGRVTYEQYF,TGTGCCAGCAGCCACGGGGGTTCCGGGAGAGTCACCTACGAGCAGTACTTC
TRBJ1-5,TRBV12-3/TRBV12-4,.,.,CASRGSQPQHF,TGTGCCAGCCGGGGTAGTCAGCCCCAGCATTTT
TRBJ2-5,TRBV29-1,.,.,CSVHSRGKQETQYF,TGCAGCGTCCACTCAAGGGGCAAACAAGAGACCCAGTACTTC
TRBJ1-1,TRBV5-1,once,.,CASIGWGTGKNTEAFF,TGCGCCAGCATCGGTTGGGGGACGGGAAAGAACACTGAAGCTTTCTTT
TRBJ2-5,TRBV6-1,.,.,CASSVGLIGGQQTQYF,TGTGCCAGCAGTGTCGGGCTCATTGGGGGCCAACAGACCCAGTACTTC
TRBJ2-1,TRBV7-2,.,TRBD2,CASSLMGAGGAYNEQFF,TGTGCCAGCAGCTTAATGGGTGCGGGAGGGGCCTACAATGAGCAGTTCTTC
TRBJ2-6,TRBV27,.,.,CASSPWASGANVLTF,TGTGCCAGCAGTCCCTGGGCCTCTGGGGCCAACGTCCTGACTTTC
TRBJ1-5,TRBV7-2,.,.,CASSLGAGEKGNQPQHF,TGTGCCAGCAGCTTAGGGGCGGGGGAGAAGGGCAATCAGCCCCAGCATTTT
TRBJ2-3,TRBV20-1,.,TRBD2,CSAIDRVSGSTDTQYF,TGCAGTGCCATAGACCGGGTGAGCGGGAGTACAGATACGCAGTATTTT
TRBJ1-5,TRBV28,.,.,CATPARGIGQPQHF,TGTGCCACCCCGGCCAGGGGCATAGGTCAGCCCCAGCATTTT
TRBJ1-2,TRBV6-1,.,.,CASTLGGWSYGYTF,TGTGCCAGCACCTTAGGGGGATGGAGCTATGGCTACACCTTC
TRBJ1-1,TRBV6-1,once,.,CASRHTPLRGFVTEAFF,TGTGCCAGCAGACACACCCCCCTCCGGGGGTTTGTCACTGAAGCTTTCTTT
TRBJ2-7,TRBV12-3/TRBV12-4,once,TRBD2,CASSLGTSQYF,TGTGCCAGCAGTTTAGGGACTAGCCAGTACTTC